This record covers a single TCR beta chain. The target of this receptor is not known. Per-base quality was not reported, and no clone a single base away is much larger than it. The germline V gene provides CDR1 SGHDT and CDR2 YYEEEE. V drops 0 bases and J drops 3 bases, leaving 12 bases in between. There are 16 amino acids in the CDR3, from cysteine to phenylalanine inclusive. Of the read, only the CDR3 DNA is kept; its 48 bases are in frame from base 1. Genomic DNA was extracted from sorted cells for sequencing of the TCRbeta CDR3 region. TCRbeta CDR3 regions were sequenced using the immunoSEQ Assay. Drawn from immuneACCESS, this table holds only the in-frame rearrangements with V and J called that TCRdb kept. Clones are partly lost; checked studies trace under half to an unresolved V gene and leave the rest unexplained. Within this sample are fewer than 25,000 clones, with 80% to 90% of them counted one time only. Together, the top ten hold more than 20% of the sample.

Patients with a history of autoimmune disease or receiving systemic immunosuppression were excluded from the trial. Peripheral blood for TCR sequencing was collected from all dose cohorts at baseline, on cycle 4 day 1, and on cycle 7 day 1. Samples were obtained from an open-label, multicenter, first-in-human phase I dose-escalation trial of ivuxolimab. Adults with locally advanced or metastatic head and neck squamous cell, hepatocellular, melanoma or renal cell carcinoma were enrolled in the trial. Before TCR sequencing, CD4+ and CD8+ T cells were separately sorted from peripheral blood. This sample was taken from a study of OX40 agonist ivuxolimab in advanced cancers. In terms of the full investigation: Ivuxolimab, which targeted the costimulatory receptor OX40 (CD134), was an agonistic, fully human IgG2 monoclonal antibody. Peripheral TCRbeta sequencing aimed to test whether ivuxolimab altered TCR sequence diversity and caused clonal T-cell expansion. A male proportion of around 83% and a mean age of 60 years, ranging from about 23 to 90, were recorded for the dose-escalation cohort. Partial responses occurred in three dose-escalation patients, of whom one had hepatocellular carcinoma and two had cutaneous melanoma. The paper reports the monotherapy dose-escalation portion (N of about 54 patients) of the phase I ivuxolimab trial. Intravenous ivuxolimab was administered to patients every 2 weeks at six dose levels: 0.01, 0.1, 0.3, 1.5, 3 and 10 mg/kg. Of the approximately 54 dose-escalation patients, hepatocellular carcinoma was present in approximately 20, melanoma in roughly 15, renal cell carcinoma in 9 and head and neck cancer in 9. Prior anti-PD-1, anti-PD-L1 or anti-CTLA-4 therapy was permitted, and approximately 40% of dose-escalation patients had received checkpoint inhibitors.

Points the paper makes about the study in general: On average, CD8+ T cells showed more expanded clones than CD4+ T cells after ivuxolimab. Low levels of normalized T-cell clonal expansion were also shown by some nonresponding patients. Clonal expansion of both CD4+ and CD8+ blood T cells was observed from baseline to week 6 at doses 0.1 to 3.0 mg/kg. The antigen specificity of the peripheral T cells that underwent clonal expansion was not determined. In the 0.1-3.0 mg/kg groups, partial responders were among the patients with the lowest normalized peripheral clonal expansion, particularly in CD8+ T cells.

The receptor was isolated from an adult with an advanced solid tumor such as melanoma, head and neck, liver or kidney cancer. The specimen was CD4+ or CD8+ T cells sorted from blood, collected in a trial of the OX40 agonist ivuxolimab. The chain couples TRBV5-6 to TRBJ2-2, with a tentative D gene TRBD1 over 5 matching bases. The CDR3 protein is CASSLAVQEDTGELFF. The nucleotide sequence reads TGTGCCAGCAGCTTGGCCGTACAGGAAGACACCGGGGAGCTGTTTTTT. Full variable domain (CDR3 extended with the reference TRBV5-6 and TRBJ2-2 proteins): DAGVTQSPTHLIKTRGQQVTLRCSPKSGHDTVSWYQQALGQGPQFIFQYYEEEERQRGNFPDRFSGHQFPNYSSELNVNALLLGDSALYLCASSLAVQEDTGELFFGEGSRLTVL.